The 2 T cell receptor beta chains in this list originate from one sample, sequenced in a study of blood T cell repertoires in COVID-19. This table comes from immunoSEQ multiplex PCR, and its TCRdb copy is limited to in-frame clones, with some not included. The table lists just over 300,000 clones, 75% to 90% of them singletons. The sequencing input was PBMCs or T cells enriched from blood (not recorded which). Source of these receptors: a man in his thirties or forties who had recovered from COVID-19.

The J gene is TRBJ1-2, the V gene TRBV6-6; TRBD1 matches 8 bases. Germline V gives CDR1 MNHNY, CDR2 SVGAGI (reference sequence). V shed 5 bases, J shed 4 bases, and the junction held 6 bases outside the gene matches. CDR3 length: 14 amino acids. DNA of the CDR3: TGTGCCAGCAGTATAGGACAGGGTAGCTATGGCTACACCTTC. Translated: CASSIGQGSYGYTF.

This clone has just one count. V gene TRBV19 combines with J gene TRBJ2-5, with 9 bases aligning to TRBD1. Trimming took 4 bases from V and 5 from J; bases not matched to a gene: 11. The CDR3 has 16 residues. Germline values: CDR1 LNHDA, CDR2 SQIVND (reference sequence). In DNA form, the CDR3 reads TGTGCCAGTAGTACCCTAATACAGGGGGCAGGGGAGACCCAGTACTTC. As protein: CASSTLIQGAGETQYF. Full variable domain (remainder filled in from reference TRBV19 and TRBJ2-5): DGGITQSPKYLFRKEGQNVTLSCEQNLNHDAMYWYRQDPGQGLRLIYYSQIVNDFQKGDIAEGYSVSREKKESFPLTVTSAQKNPTAFYLCASSTLIQGAGETQYFGPGTRLLVL.